This T cell receptor (beta chain) is drawn from a study of blood T cell repertoires in COVID-19. Study-wide background: PBMCs, B-cell-depleted T cells, or T cells provided the cDNA or gDNA that made up the material.

Repertoires were generated with immunoSEQ multiplex PCR, while TCRdb's copy carries only in-frame clones and drops some. The data show around 310,000 clones, with around nine tenths seen just once and roughly a tenth held by the top ten. Of note for this clone: Other DNA sequences in this sample translate to the same CDR3.

Study members were between about 18 and 95 years old and lived in approximately 25 US regions. The CDR3 is 13 amino acids. Germline-derived CDR1 and CDR2 are SGHAT and FQNNGV. V lost 5 bases and J lost 2; bases outside the gene matches: 1. This TCR derives from a woman between 40 and 55 years old who had recovered from COVID-19. The sequenced sample consisted of PBMCs or T cells enriched from blood (not recorded which). The chain has TRBV11-2 and TRBJ2-5; TRBD1 aligns across 8 bases. CDR3 coding DNA: TGTGCCAGCAGCAGGGACAGGCAAGAGACCCAGTACTTC. The encoded protein is CASSRDRQETQYF.